This TCR beta chain was profiled in a study of blood T cell repertoires in COVID-19. TCRdb keeps only in-frame clones here, not all; method: immunoSEQ multiplex PCR. The sample yields just over 350,000 clones, roughly nine tenths seen once. This CDR3 contains 13 residues. Losses at the gene ends were 5 bases for V and 6 bases for J; bases not matched to a gene: 6. Germline V gene sequence: CDR1 LNHDA, CDR2 SQIVND (reference sequence). The count of this clone is one. Sequenced: PBMCs or T cells enriched from blood (not recorded which). V gene TRBV19 combines with J gene TRBJ2-7; 8 bases are shared with TRBD1. The receptor comes from a woman aged 30 to 39 who had recovered from COVID-19. The CDR3 here is CASSPRTGIEQYF. The CDR3 DNA sequence: TGTGCCAGTAGTCCAAGGACAGGGATCGAGCAGTACTTC.